Listed below are T cell receptor beta chains from one sample, sequenced in a study of blood T cell repertoires in COVID-19. Profiled with immunoSEQ multiplex PCR; TCRdb holds only in-frame clones, not every one. The data contain about 220,000 clones, more than 80% of them singletons. Sequences were obtained from PBMCs or T cells enriched from blood (not recorded which). These receptors were taken from a woman between 35 and 50 years old with acute COVID-19. Each CDR3 is given with its conserved first and last residue. D genes are given only for firm matches. For some rows the clone size is stated as once, few or many, or as a class when expanded; others skip it.

J: TRBJ1-3
size: .
V: TRBV5-1
D: .
CDR3: CASSFGETSGNTIYF
DNA: TGCGCCAGCAGCTTCGGGGAAACCTCTGGAAACACCATATATTTT

J: TRBJ1-6
size: .
V: TRBV4-1
D: .
CDR3: CASSQVLLNSPLHF
DNA: TGCGCCAGCAGCCAAGTTTTATTAAATTCACCCCTCCACTTT

J: TRBJ1-3
size: .
V: TRBV2
D: .
CDR3: CASIKVQGSLGNTIYF
DNA: TGTGCCAGCATCAAAGTTCAGGGGAGTTTAGGAAACACCATATATTTT

J: TRBJ2-5
size: .
V: TRBV7-9
D: TRBD2
CDR3: CASNSPSGGDQETQYF
DNA: TGTGCCAGCAACTCCCCGAGCGGGGGCGACCAAGAGACCCAGTACTTC

J: TRBJ2-5
size: .
V: TRBV7-3
D: .
CDR3: CASSNGAEETQYF
DNA: TGTGCCAGCAGCAATGGGGCAGAAGAGACCCAGTACTTC

J: TRBJ2-7
size: .
V: TRBV6-1
D: TRBD1
CDR3: CASSEVSSGTGGFYEQYF
DNA: TGTGCCAGCAGTGAAGTGTCCTCCGGGACAGGGGGCTTCTACGAGCAGTACTTC

J: TRBJ2-3
size: .
V: TRBV19
D: .
CDR3: CASRARRGSSTDTQYF
DNA: TGTGCCAGTAGAGCTCGGAGGGGCTCTAGCACAGATACGCAGTATTTT

J: TRBJ1-2
size: .
V: TRBV27
D: .
CDR3: CASLPRRGAIPNYGYTF
DNA: TGTGCCAGCCTCCCCCGGCGGGGCGCGATCCCTAACTATGGCTACACCTTC

J: TRBJ1-2
size: once
V: TRBV27
D: TRBD1
CDR3: CASSHGQALYGYTF
DNA: TGTGCCAGCAGCCACGGACAGGCACTCTATGGCTACACCTTC

J: TRBJ1-4
size: .
V: TRBV7-9
D: .
CDR3: CASSALDSRIGNEKLFF
DNA: TGTGCCAGCAGCGCCCTGGACAGTCGAATAGGCAATGAAAAACTGTTTTTT

J: TRBJ1-1
size: .
V: TRBV7-8
D: .
CDR3: CASSATLGSTEAFF
DNA: TGTGCCAGCAGCGCGACGTTGGGGAGCACTGAAGCTTTCTTT

J: TRBJ1-5
size: .
V: TRBV6-2/TRBV6-3
D: .
CDR3: CASSPLEPRVGNQPQHF
DNA: TGTGCCAGCAGCCCACTTGAGCCCAGGGTGGGCAATCAGCCCCAGCATTTT

J: TRBJ1-5
size: .
V: TRBV3-1/TRBV3-2
D: .
CDR3: CASSQERGDQPQHF
DNA: TGTGCCAGCAGCCAAGAACGGGGGGATCAGCCCCAGCATTTT

J: TRBJ2-3
size: .
V: TRBV12-5
D: .
CDR3: CASGFLLTDTQYF
DNA: TGTGCTAGTGGTTTTCTACTGACAGATACGCAGTATTTT

J: TRBJ2-3
size: .
V: TRBV19
D: TRBD2
CDR3: CASGGKRGGAWTDTQYF
DNA: TGTGCCAGTGGGGGAAAGCGGGGGGGCGCTTGGACAGATACGCAGTATTTT

J: TRBJ1-2
size: .
V: TRBV19
D: .
CDR3: CASSTPSKGMNGYTF
DNA: TGTGCCAGTAGTACCCCGTCCAAGGGGATGAATGGCTACACCTTC

J: TRBJ1-4
size: .
V: TRBV19
D: .
CDR3: CASSIDSRGEKLFF
DNA: TGTGCCAGTAGTATAGATTCCCGGGGTGAAAAACTGTTTTTT

J: TRBJ1-5
size: .
V: TRBV7-2
D: .
CDR3: CASSQTRGNQPQHF
DNA: TGTGCCAGCAGCCAGACCAGGGGTAATCAGCCCCAGCATTTT

J: TRBJ2-7
size: .
V: TRBV2
D: .
CDR3: CASSGGLPPSSYEQYF
DNA: TGTGCCAGCAGTGGGGGCCTGCCGCCCAGCTCCTACGAGCAGTACTTC

J: TRBJ1-1
size: .
V: TRBV6-2/TRBV6-3
D: TRBD1
CDR3: CASSYSQTGRNTEAFF
DNA: TGTGCCAGCAGTTACTCCCAGACAGGGAGGAACACTGAAGCTTTCTTT

J: TRBJ1-3
size: once
V: TRBV5-1
D: .
CDR3: CASSPGQSGNTIYF
DNA: TGCGCCAGCAGCCCTGGACAGTCTGGAAACACCATATATTTT

J: TRBJ1-2
size: .
V: TRBV10-3
D: TRBD1
CDR3: CAISDPRQGGNYGYTF
DNA: TGTGCCATCAGTGACCCGCGACAGGGGGGGAACTATGGCTACACCTTC

J: TRBJ1-1
size: .
V: TRBV18
D: TRBD1
CDR3: CASSLQGQVNTEAFF
DNA: TGTGCCAGCTCACTACAAGGACAGGTTAACACTGAAGCTTTCTTT

J: TRBJ1-1
size: .
V: TRBV29-1
D: .
CDR3: CSASGTEAFF
DNA: TGCAGCGCCTCGGGGACTGAAGCTTTCTTT

J: TRBJ1-5
size: .
V: TRBV7-6
D: .
CDR3: CATKQGAGGNQPQHF
DNA: TGTGCCACCAAACAGGGCGCCGGGGGCAATCAGCCCCAGCATTTT

J: TRBJ2-3
size: .
V: TRBV7-9
D: TRBD2
CDR3: CASSLLVGGGVTDTQYF
DNA: TGTGCCAGCAGCTTGCTTGTTGGCGGGGGGGTCACAGATACGCAGTATTTT

J: TRBJ1-2
size: few
V: TRBV11-1
D: .
CDR3: CASSLRGGYGYTF
DNA: TGTGCCAGCAGCTTACGGGGGGGCTATGGCTACACCTTC

J: TRBJ2-2
size: .
V: TRBV7-2
D: TRBD1
CDR3: CASSFRQGGTGELFF
DNA: TGTGCCAGCAGCTTTCGACAGGGTGGCACCGGGGAGCTGTTTTTT

J: TRBJ1-2
size: .
V: TRBV7-2
D: TRBD1
CDR3: CASSLGQGTYGYTF
DNA: TGTGCCAGCAGCTTAGGACAGGGAACCTATGGCTACACCTTC

J: TRBJ1-6
size: .
V: TRBV6-5
D: .
CDR3: CASRHGPLHF
DNA: TGTGCCAGCCGCCACGGGCCCCTCCACTTT

J: TRBJ2-7
size: .
V: TRBV9
D: .
CDR3: CASSARVNSYEQYF
DNA: TGTGCCAGCAGCGCCAGGGTGAACTCCTACGAGCAGTACTTC

J: TRBJ1-5
size: .
V: TRBV3-1/TRBV3-2
D: .
CDR3: CASSRPGQPQHF
DNA: TGTGCCAGCAGCCGGCCGGGTCAGCCCCAGCATTTT

J: TRBJ1-2
size: .
V: TRBV5-1
D: .
CDR3: CASNRYSSTNYGYTF
DNA: TGCGCCAGTAACCGTTACAGTTCTACTAACTATGGCTACACCTTC

J: TRBJ2-1
size: .
V: TRBV7-3
D: .
CDR3: CASSLIRDNEQFF
DNA: TGTGCCAGCAGCTTAATTCGGGACAATGAGCAGTTCTTC

J: TRBJ2-1
size: .
V: TRBV19
D: .
CDR3: CASNSRGAVSHGEQFF
DNA: TGTGCCAGTAACTCCCGGGGGGCCGTTTCTCACGGTGAGCAGTTCTTC

J: TRBJ2-2
size: .
V: TRBV11-2
D: .
CDR3: CASSLWEAGGVTGELFF
DNA: TGTGCCAGCAGCTTATGGGAGGCAGGGGGTGTCACCGGGGAGCTGTTTTTT

J: TRBJ1-2
size: .
V: TRBV19
D: TRBD1
CDR3: CASSQGTDYGYTF
DNA: TGTGCCAGTAGTCAAGGGACAGACTATGGCTACACCTTC

J: TRBJ1-2
size: once
V: TRBV28
D: .
CDR3: CASSVTGYGYTF
DNA: TGTGCCAGCAGTGTGACAGGATATGGCTACACCTTC

J: TRBJ1-2
size: .
V: TRBV3-1/TRBV3-2
D: .
CDR3: CASSPEGGWGYTF
DNA: TGTGCCAGCAGCCCCGAAGGGGGTTGGGGCTACACCTTC

J: TRBJ2-3
size: few
V: TRBV18
D: TRBD1
CDR3: CASSPSGTVSTDTQYF
DNA: TGTGCCAGCTCACCAAGTGGGACAGTGAGCACAGATACGCAGTATTTT

J: TRBJ1-5
size: .
V: TRBV7-8
D: .
CDR3: CASSSRGNSNQPQHF
DNA: TGTGCCAGCAGCTCCCGAGGCAATAGCAATCAGCCCCAGCATTTT

J: TRBJ1-4
size: .
V: TRBV3-1/TRBV3-2
D: .
CDR3: CASSPWTLPEQGREKLFF
DNA: TGTGCCAGCAGCCCCTGGACCCTCCCCGAACAGGGTAGGGAAAAACTGTTTTTT

J: TRBJ2-3
size: .
V: TRBV7-2
D: TRBD1
CDR3: CASSTGVSDTQYF
DNA: TGTGCCAGCAGCACAGGGGTTTCAGATACGCAGTATTTT

J: TRBJ1-2
size: once
V: TRBV6-5
D: .
CDR3: CASSPSDRIIYGYTF
DNA: TGTGCCAGCAGTCCCTCCGACAGGATCATCTATGGCTACACCTTC

J: TRBJ2-1
size: .
V: TRBV2
D: .
CDR3: CASSAKTGSYNEQFF
DNA: TGTGCCAGCAGTGCAAAGACAGGCTCCTACAATGAGCAGTTCTTC

J: TRBJ1-6
size: .
V: TRBV2
D: .
CDR3: CASSEESRSPLHF
DNA: TGTGCCAGCAGCGAAGAATCCCGGTCACCCCTCCACTTT

J: TRBJ1-1
size: .
V: TRBV19
D: .
CDR3: CASIWATEAFF
DNA: TGTGCCAGTATCTGGGCCACTGAAGCTTTCTTT

J: TRBJ2-6
size: .
V: TRBV4-1
D: .
CDR3: CASSPRPRDGSGANVLTF
DNA: TGCGCCAGCAGCCCTCGGCCCAGGGATGGCTCTGGGGCCAACGTCCTGACTTTC

J: TRBJ1-2
size: few
V: TRBV5-4
D: TRBD1
CDR3: CASSLAGQGSHGYTF
DNA: TGTGCCAGCAGCTTGGCCGGACAGGGGTCCCATGGCTACACCTTC

J: TRBJ1-5
size: .
V: TRBV2
D: .
CDR3: CASSEQGSDQPQHF
DNA: TGTGCCAGCAGTGAACAGGGTTCGGATCAGCCCCAGCATTTT

J: TRBJ2-3
size: .
V: TRBV27
D: .
CDR3: CASSSDIGTDTQYF
DNA: TGTGCCAGCAGTTCGGACATAGGCACAGATACGCAGTATTTT

J: TRBJ2-1
size: .
V: TRBV7-2
D: .
CDR3: CASSLEAGLYNEQFF
DNA: TGTGCCAGCAGCTTAGAGGCGGGGCTCTACAATGAGCAGTTCTTC

J: TRBJ1-6
size: .
V: TRBV5-4
D: .
CDR3: CASSFSRQSTNSPLHF
DNA: TGTGCCAGCAGCTTTTCTAGACAGTCAACTAATTCACCCCTCCACTTT

J: TRBJ1-6
size: .
V: TRBV7-9
D: .
CDR3: CASSLSVRGISPLHF
DNA: TGTGCCAGCAGCTTATCAGTCAGGGGAATTTCACCCCTCCACTTT